This entry lists 7 T cell receptor beta chains sequenced from one sample in a study of T-cell reconstitution after alpha-beta-depleted transplantation in children. It was with unique molecular identifiers that the TCRbeta library was prepared. TCRdb processed the PCR reads anew with MiXCR; each CDR3 protein has one entry. The table shows roughly 570,000 distinct CDR3 sequences, with more than 20% occurring only once. Sequenced material: PBMCs, taken before TCRalphabeta/CD19-depleted stem cell transplant. These receptors were obtained from a boy under two years old with Wiskott-Aldrich syndrome, due to receive a stem cell transplant.

This clonotype was found a few times. The CDR3 DNA reads TGCGCCAGCAGCATAGGACTCAACACCGGGGAGCTGTTTTTT. Protein: CASSIGLNTGELFF. V usage is TRBV5-1 and J usage is TRBJ2-2; TRBD2 might be the D (5 bases). CDR3 length: 14 residues. Looked up from germline, CDR1 is SGHRS and CDR2 is YFSETQ. Deletions cut 4 bases from V and 2 bases from J, with 9 bases between.

The gene calls are TRBV6-1 and TRBJ2-7; weak D call: TRBD2 (6 bases). The germline V gene encodes CDR1 MNHNS and CDR2 SASEGT. V was clipped by 5 bases and J by 7 bases, with 12 bases between them. The CDR3 has 12 amino acids. DNA for the CDR3: TGTGCCAGCAGTCGACTAGGACGAGAGCAGTACTTC. This sequence encodes CASSRLGREQYF.

CDR3 nucleotides: TGTGCCAGCAGCTTGGGTCTAGAGAGAGAGACCCAGTACTTC. Protein: CASSLGLERETQYF. The chain has TRBV7-8 and TRBJ2-5; D ambiguous. This CDR3 contains 14 residues. CDR1 and CDR2 (germline): SGHVS, FQNEAQ. Trimming took off 3 bases at V and 4 bases at J, with 12 bases between the two ends.

This clonotype was picked up a small number of times. The chain has TRBV24-1 and TRBJ2-3, with D tentatively TRBD2 (6 bases). This CDR3 is 15 amino acids long. The germline V and J ends were trimmed by 6 bases and 0 bases, with 12 bases remaining between them. CDR1 KGHDR and CDR2 SFDVKD come from the germline V gene. This CDR3 is CATSHSGTSTDTQYF. The DNA of the CDR3 is TGTGCCACCAGTCACTCCGGGACTAGCACAGATACGCAGTATTTT.

The chain is built from TRBV27 and TRBJ1-5; 11 nucleotides align to TRBD1. The germline gives CDR1 MNHEY, CDR2 SMNVEV (reference sequence). The CDR3 has 16 amino acids. Trimming removed 6 bases from V and 4 bases from J; junction bases left unmatched: 8. The CDR3 spells CASRETGTGGNQPQHF. CDR3 sequence (DNA): TGTGCCAGCAGAGAAACCGGGACAGGGGGGAATCAGCCCCAGCATTTT.

J is TRBJ2-1 and V is TRBV5-1; 9 bases align to TRBD2. CDR1 is SGHRS, CDR2 YFSETQ, per germline. This CDR3 is 17 amino acids long. The V and J ends lost 4 bases and 7 bases, in that order; junction bases with no gene match: 15. The CDR3, as DNA: TGCGCCAGCAGCGGCCAAGAGTTAGCGGGAGTTCATAATGAGCAGTTCTTC. Translation: CASSGQELAGVHNEQFF. Combining the CDR3 with reference TRBV5-1 and TRBJ2-1 gives the whole variable domain KAGVTQTPRYLIKTRGQQVTLSCSPISGHRSVSWYQQTPGQGLQFLFEYFSETQRNKGNFPGRFSGRQFSNSRSEMNVSTLELGDSALYLCASSGQELAGVHNEQFFGPGTRLTVL.

This sequence joins TRBV12-3 or TRBV12-4 and TRBJ2-5; 7 bases match TRBD2. Trimming removed 9 bases from V and 5 bases from J; junction bases left unmatched: 12. The length of the CDR3 is 14 residues. The CDR3 DNA reads TGTGCCAGTCGGAGGAGTGGGGGGGGGGAGACCCAGTACTTC. It is translated as CASRRSGGGETQYF.